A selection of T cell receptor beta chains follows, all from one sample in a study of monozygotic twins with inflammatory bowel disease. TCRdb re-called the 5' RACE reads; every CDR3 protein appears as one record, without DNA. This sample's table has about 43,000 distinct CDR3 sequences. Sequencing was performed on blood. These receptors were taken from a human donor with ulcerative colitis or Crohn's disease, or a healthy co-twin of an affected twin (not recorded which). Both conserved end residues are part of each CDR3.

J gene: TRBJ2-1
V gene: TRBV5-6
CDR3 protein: CASSFKFSGGHNEQFF

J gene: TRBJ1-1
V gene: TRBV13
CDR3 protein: CASRKAGQVTEAFF

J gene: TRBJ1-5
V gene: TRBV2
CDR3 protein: CASGPTGVDQPQHF

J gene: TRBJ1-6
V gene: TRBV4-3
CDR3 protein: CASSQETGGWSPLHF

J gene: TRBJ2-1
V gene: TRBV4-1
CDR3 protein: CASSPTEGWDEQFF

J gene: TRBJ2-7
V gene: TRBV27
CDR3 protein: CASRGGQGKFYEQYF

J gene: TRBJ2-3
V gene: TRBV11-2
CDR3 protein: CASSFGGDTQYF

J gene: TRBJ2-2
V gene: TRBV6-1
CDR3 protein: CASKRTANTGELFF

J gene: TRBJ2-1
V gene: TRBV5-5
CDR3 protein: CASSSHAGSNEQFF

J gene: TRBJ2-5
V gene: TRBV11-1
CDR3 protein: CASSFGLAGHNSQETQYF

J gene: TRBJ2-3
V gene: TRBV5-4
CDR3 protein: CASSPGLAGYTDTQYF

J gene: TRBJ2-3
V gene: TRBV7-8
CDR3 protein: CASSYLGGTDTQYF

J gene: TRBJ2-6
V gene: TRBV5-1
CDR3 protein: CASSLMGPFGANVLTF

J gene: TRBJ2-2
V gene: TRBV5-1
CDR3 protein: CASSFGRGNTGELFF

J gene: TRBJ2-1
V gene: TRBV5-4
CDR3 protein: CASSLAGTSLYNEQFF

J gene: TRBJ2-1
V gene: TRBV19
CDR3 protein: CASIRTGVYNEQFF

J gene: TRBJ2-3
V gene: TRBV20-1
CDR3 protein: CSARLAGDTDTQYF

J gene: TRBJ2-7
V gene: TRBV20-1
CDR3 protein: CSARWVGIYEQYF

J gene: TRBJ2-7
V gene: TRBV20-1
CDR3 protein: CSALHFSGRTYEQYF

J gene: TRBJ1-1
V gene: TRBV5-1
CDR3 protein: CASSDDRALNTEAFF

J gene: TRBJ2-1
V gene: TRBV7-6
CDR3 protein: CASSLPGQSHWEQFF

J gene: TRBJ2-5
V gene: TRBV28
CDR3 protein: CASTSVETQYF

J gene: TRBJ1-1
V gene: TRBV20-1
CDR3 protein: CRTRWGSTEAFF

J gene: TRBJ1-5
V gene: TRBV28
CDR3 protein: CASRGGGQSNQPQHF

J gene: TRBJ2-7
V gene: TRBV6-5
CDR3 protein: CASSYFTGYEQYF

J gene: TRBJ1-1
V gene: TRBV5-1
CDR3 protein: CASRTKFGTQEEAFF

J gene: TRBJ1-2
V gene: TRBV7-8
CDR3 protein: CASSLVVGGNYGYTF

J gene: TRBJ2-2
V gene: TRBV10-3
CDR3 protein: CAIKRDPKDTGELFF

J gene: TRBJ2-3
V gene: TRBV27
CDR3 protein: CASSSRDRGNTDTQYF

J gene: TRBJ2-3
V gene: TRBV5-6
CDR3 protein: CASSQNVAGNTDTQYF

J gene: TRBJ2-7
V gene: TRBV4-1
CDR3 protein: CASSQGQLSYEQYF

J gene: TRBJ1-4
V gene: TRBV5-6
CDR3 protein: CASSLVRTVNEKLFF